This is a list of T cell receptor beta chains from one sample in a study of PD-1 blockade in classical Hodgkin lymphoma. Profiling relied on immunoSEQ multiplex PCR, and the TCRdb table lists in-frame clones only, not all of them. The data show some 31,000 clones, with roughly 76% seen just once and nearly 15% held by the top ten. The input for sequencing was peripheral blood mononuclear cells (PBMCs), taken before the second cycle of nivolumab. The receptor source for this set is a human donor with classical Hodgkin lymphoma. Each CDR3 is given with its conserved first and last residue. The D gene is left open where the match is weak. Size is stated for part of the rows, as once, few or many counts, or as a class when the clone is expanded.

>TRBJ2-2|TRBV15|-|-|16
CATSSRRAGNTGELFF
TGTGCCACCAGCAGCAGGCGGGCCGGGAACACCGGGGAGCTGTTTTTT
>TRBJ1-2|TRBV6-8|-|medium-sized|11
CASSAELGYTF
TGTGCCAGCAGCGCTGAACTTGGCTACACCTTC
>TRBJ2-7|TRBV6-6|TRBD1|-|16
CASSYWGTGPLYEQYF
TGTGCCAGCAGTTACTGGGGGACAGGACCACTTTACGAGCAGTACTTC
>TRBJ2-3|TRBV7-3|-|once|13
CASSLPPGDTQYF
TGTGCCAGCAGCTTACCGCCAGGAGATACGCAGTATTTT
>TRBJ1-1|TRBV6-6|-|medium-sized|16
CASTPMYDLANTEAFF
TGTGCCAGCACCCCTATGTATGACTTAGCGAACACTGAAGCTTTCTTT
>TRBJ2-1|TRBV19|TRBD1|-|13
CASSINRGDEQFF
TGTGCCAGTAGTATTAACAGGGGGGATGAGCAGTTCTTC
>TRBJ1-1|TRBV18|-|few|15
CASSPNLGQNTEAFF
TGTGCCAGCTCTCCTAACCTTGGACAGAACACTGAAGCTTTCTTT
>TRBJ2-5|TRBV5-1|-|few|15
CASSPNPGTQETQYF
TGCGCCAGCAGCCCAAACCCGGGGACCCAAGAGACCCAGTACTTC
>TRBJ2-2|TRBV5-1|TRBD1|-|15
CASSLVQGATGELFF
TGCGCCAGCAGCTTGGTGCAGGGGGCGACCGGGGAGCTGTTTTTT
>TRBJ2-3|TRBV7-9|TRBD1|few|16
CASSPWDRGSEDTQYF
TGTGCCAGCAGCCCGTGGGACAGGGGATCAGAAGATACGCAGTATTTT
>TRBJ1-2|TRBV19|TRBD1|-|13
CASSSGTGIGYTF
TGTGCCAGCTCTTCCGGGACAGGTATTGGCTACACCTTC
>TRBJ1-2|TRBV6-1|-|-|16
CASSDLRVGNSYGYTF
TGTGCCAGCAGTGACCTAAGGGTCGGGAACAGCTATGGCTACACCTTC
>TRBJ1-1|TRBV11-3|-|-|14
CASSYWGEKAEAFF
TGTGCCAGCAGTTACTGGGGGGAAAAAGCTGAAGCTTTCTTT
>TRBJ1-6|TRBV27|-|-|15
CASSLASSYNSPLHF
TGTGCCAGCAGTTTAGCCAGCTCCTATAATTCACCCCTCCACTTT
>TRBJ2-5|TRBV7-9|TRBD1|-|13
CASSPPGQGFQYF
TGTGCCAGCAGCCCCCCGGGACAGGGTTTCCAGTACTTC
>TRBJ2-3|TRBV28|TRBD2|-|14
CASSYPAGGDTQYF
TGTGCCAGCAGTTATCCCGCGGGGGGAGATACGCAGTATTTT
>TRBJ1-1|TRBV13|-|-|15
CASSPDGNANTEAFF
TGTGCCAGCAGCCCAGACGGCAACGCGAACACTGAAGCTTTCTTT
>TRBJ1-1|TRBV30|-|few|13
CALSGRLNTEAFF
TGTGCCCTCTCAGGGAGGTTGAACACTGAAGCTTTCTTT
>TRBJ2-7|TRBV7-9|-|many|14
CASSYGQPSYEQYF
TGTGCCAGCAGCTACGGACAGCCCTCCTACGAGCAGTACTTC
>TRBJ2-3|TRBV9|TRBD2|-|17
CASSVLAGGPSTDTQYF
TGTGCCAGCAGCGTGCTAGCGGGGGGGCCTAGCACAGATACGCAGTATTTT
>TRBJ2-7|TRBV7-3|-|-|16
CASSFPDAGKDYEQYF
TGTGCCAGCAGCTTCCCAGACGCAGGGAAGGACTACGAGCAGTACTTC
>TRBJ2-1|TRBV27|TRBD2|-|14
CASSSGGAWNEQFF
TGTGCCAGCAGTAGCGGGGGGGCATGGAATGAGCAGTTCTTC
>TRBJ1-3|TRBV7-9|-|-|13
CASSLSGRNTIYF
TGTGCCAGCAGCTTATCAGGGCGGAACACCATATATTTT
>TRBJ2-7|TRBV6-5|TRBD2|-|16
CASSYSLAAAGMGQYF
TGTGCCAGCAGTTACTCACTAGCGGCTGCAGGTATGGGGCAGTACTTC
>TRBJ1-3|TRBV19|-|-|15
CASSIGWAAPNTIYF
TGTGCCAGTAGTATAGGCTGGGCCGCACCAAACACCATATATTTT
>TRBJ1-1|TRBV19|-|-|13
CASQFRGITEAFF
TGTGCCTCTCAGTTTCGAGGTATCACTGAAGCTTTCTTT
>TRBJ1-4|TRBV4-3|-|-|15
CASSQSAGAPEKLFF
TGCGCCAGCAGCCAAAGTGCGGGGGCCCCGGAAAAACTGTTTTTT
>TRBJ2-3|TRBV21-1|-|-|16
CASSKDRADNLHTQYF
TGTGCCAGCAGCAAGGATAGGGCGGACAATCTGCATACGCAGTATTTT
>TRBJ2-6|TRBV6-5|-|-|13
CASQGSGANVLTF
TGTGCCTCACAGGGTTCCGGGGCCAACGTCCTGACTTTC
>TRBJ1-1|TRBV2|-|-|18
CASNPSGLGYRVEPEAFF
TGTGCCAGCAACCCCTCCGGCTTAGGGTACAGGGTAGAACCTGAAGCTTTCTTT
>TRBJ2-3|TRBV27|-|-|15
CASSLGTTSTDTQYF
TGTGCCAGCAGTTTAGGGACAACTAGCACAGATACGCAGTATTTT
>TRBJ2-7|TRBV18|-|-|15
CASSPRGGGPSEQYF
TGTGCCAGCTCACCACGAGGAGGTGGACCCTCCGAGCAGTACTTC
>TRBJ1-1|TRBV28|TRBD1|-|15
CASSLFRGGNTEAFF
TGTGCCAGCAGTTTATTCAGGGGGGGTAACACTGAAGCTTTCTTT
>TRBJ2-3|TRBV5-4|TRBD2|-|18
CASSLGSVWTSGTDTQYF
TGTGCCAGCAGCTTGGGTTCGGTGTGGACTAGCGGCACAGATACGCAGTATTTT
>TRBJ1-1|TRBV7-2|-|medium-sized|13
CASSLEPNTEAFF
TGTGCCAGCAGCTTAGAACCAAACACTGAAGCTTTCTTT
>TRBJ2-3|TRBV5-1|TRBD2|-|14
CASSLVSGADTQYF
TGCGCCAGCAGCTTGGTTAGCGGGGCAGATACGCAGTATTTT
>TRBJ1-4|TRBV13|-|-|14
CASSLGTGNEKLFF
TGTGCCAGCAGCCTCGGGACGGGGAATGAAAAACTGTTTTTT
>TRBJ2-3|TRBV7-8|-|once|15
CASSLAQGSTDTQYF
TGTGCCAGCAGCTTAGCGCAGGGTAGCACAGATACGCAGTATTTT
>TRBJ2-2|TRBV6-4|-|-|13
CASSDSYTGELFF
TGTGCCAGCAGTGACAGCTACACCGGGGAGCTGTTTTTT
>TRBJ1-2|TRBV13|TRBD1|-|14
CASSLGDRDAGYTF
TGTGCCAGCAGCTTAGGGGACAGGGACGCTGGCTACACCTTC
>TRBJ1-1|TRBV21-1|-|-|16
CASSNSNRAMNTEAFF
TGTGCCAGCAGCAATTCCAACAGGGCAATGAACACTGAAGCTTTCTTT
>TRBJ2-6|TRBV30|-|-|12
CAWAPGANVLTF
TGTGCCTGGGCCCCTGGGGCCAACGTCCTGACTTTC
>TRBJ1-3|TRBV9|TRBD1|few|19
CASSVRQGNSLYSGNTIYF
TGTGCCAGCAGCGTTCGACAGGGAAATAGCCTTTACTCTGGAAACACCATATATTTT
>TRBJ2-1|TRBV28|-|-|13
CASSFESYNEQFF
TGTGCCAGCAGTTTTGAGAGTTACAATGAGCAGTTCTTC
>TRBJ2-5|TRBV5-4|TRBD2|-|17
CASSPPGLAGGWETQYF
TGTGCCAGCAGCCCCCCGGGACTAGCGGGGGGGTGGGAGACCCAGTACTTC